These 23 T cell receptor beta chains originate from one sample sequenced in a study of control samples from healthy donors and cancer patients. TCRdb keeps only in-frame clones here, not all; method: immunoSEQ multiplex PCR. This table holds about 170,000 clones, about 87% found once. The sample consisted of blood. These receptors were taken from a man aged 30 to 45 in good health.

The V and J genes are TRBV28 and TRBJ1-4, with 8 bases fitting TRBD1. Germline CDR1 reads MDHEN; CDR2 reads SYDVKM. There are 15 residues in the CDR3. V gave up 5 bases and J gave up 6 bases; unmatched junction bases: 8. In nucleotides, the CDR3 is TGTGCCAGCAGTCCCGCCGGACAGGGTGATGAAAAACTGTTTTTT. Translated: CASSPAGQGDEKLFF.

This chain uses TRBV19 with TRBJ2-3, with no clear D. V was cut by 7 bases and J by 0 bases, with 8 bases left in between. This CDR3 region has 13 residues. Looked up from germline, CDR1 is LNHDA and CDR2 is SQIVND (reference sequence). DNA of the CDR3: TGTGCCAGTAATGCCCCTAGCACAGATACGCAGTATTTT. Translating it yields CASNAPSTDTQYF.

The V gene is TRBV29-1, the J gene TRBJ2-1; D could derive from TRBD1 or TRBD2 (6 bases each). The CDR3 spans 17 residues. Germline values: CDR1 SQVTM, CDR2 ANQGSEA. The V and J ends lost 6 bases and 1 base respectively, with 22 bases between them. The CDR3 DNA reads TGCAGCGTCTTCACCACGGGACATCGGGGGTCCTACAATGAGCAGTTCTTC. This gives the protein CSVFTTGHRGSYNEQFF.

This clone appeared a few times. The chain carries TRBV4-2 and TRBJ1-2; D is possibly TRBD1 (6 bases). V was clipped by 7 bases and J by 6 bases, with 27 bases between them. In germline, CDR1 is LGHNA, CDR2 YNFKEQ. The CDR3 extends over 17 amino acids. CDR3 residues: CASNSQVGGAERNGYTF. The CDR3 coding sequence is TGTGCCAGCAACAGCCAGGTTGGGGGGGCAGAGAGGAATGGCTACACCTTC.

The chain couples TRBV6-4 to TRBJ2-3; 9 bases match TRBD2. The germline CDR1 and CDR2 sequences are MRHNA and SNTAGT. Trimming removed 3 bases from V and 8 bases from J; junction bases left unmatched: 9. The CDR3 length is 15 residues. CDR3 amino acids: CASSEESGGMATQYF. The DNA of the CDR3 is TGTGCCAGCAGTGAGGAGAGCGGGGGGATGGCTACGCAGTATTTT.

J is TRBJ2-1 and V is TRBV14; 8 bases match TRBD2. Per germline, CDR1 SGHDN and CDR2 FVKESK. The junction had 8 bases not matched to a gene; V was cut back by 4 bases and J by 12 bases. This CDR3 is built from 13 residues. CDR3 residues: CASSPGLAFVQFF. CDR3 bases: TGTGCCAGCAGCCCCGGACTAGCATTCGTGCAGTTCTTC.

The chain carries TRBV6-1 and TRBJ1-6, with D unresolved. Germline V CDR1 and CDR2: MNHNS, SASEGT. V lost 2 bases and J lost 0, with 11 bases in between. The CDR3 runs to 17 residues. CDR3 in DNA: TGTGCCAGCAGTGAATGGTTAGAATTCTCCTATAATTCACCCCTCCACTTT. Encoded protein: CASSEWLEFSYNSPLHF.

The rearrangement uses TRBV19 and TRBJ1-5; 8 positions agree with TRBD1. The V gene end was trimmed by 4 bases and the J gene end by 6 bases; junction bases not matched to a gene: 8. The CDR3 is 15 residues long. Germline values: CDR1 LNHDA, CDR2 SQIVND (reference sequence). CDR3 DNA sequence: TGTGCCAGTAGTACCCAAGGACAGGGCAGTCAGCCCCAGCATTTT. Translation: CASSTQGQGSQPQHF.

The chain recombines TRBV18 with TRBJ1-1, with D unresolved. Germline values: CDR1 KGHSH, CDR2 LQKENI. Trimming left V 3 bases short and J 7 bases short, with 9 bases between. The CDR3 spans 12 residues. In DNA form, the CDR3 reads TGTGCCAGCTCACCCCCGGGCGTTGAAGCTTTCTTT. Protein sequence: CASSPPGVEAFF. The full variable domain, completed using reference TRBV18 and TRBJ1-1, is NAGVMQNPRHLVRRRGQEARLRCSPMKGHSHVYWYRQLPEEGLKFMVYLQKENIIDESGMPKERFSAEFPKEGPSILRIQQVVRGDSAAYFCASSPPGVEAFFGQGTRLTVV.

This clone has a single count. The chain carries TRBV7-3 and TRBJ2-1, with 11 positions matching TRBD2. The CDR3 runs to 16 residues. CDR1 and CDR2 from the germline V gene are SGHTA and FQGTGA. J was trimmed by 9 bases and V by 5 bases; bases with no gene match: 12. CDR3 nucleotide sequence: TGTGCCAGCAGCCCAAGTGGGACTAGCGGACTCGGTGAGCAGTTCTTC. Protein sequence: CASSPSGTSGLGEQFF.

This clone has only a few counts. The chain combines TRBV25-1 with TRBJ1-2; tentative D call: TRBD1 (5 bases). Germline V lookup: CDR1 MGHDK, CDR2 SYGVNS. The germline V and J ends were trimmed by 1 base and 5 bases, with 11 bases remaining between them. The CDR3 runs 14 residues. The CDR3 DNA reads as TGTGCCAGCAGTGAATCTTGGGCAGGGTATGGCTACACCTTC. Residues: CASSESWAGYGYTF.

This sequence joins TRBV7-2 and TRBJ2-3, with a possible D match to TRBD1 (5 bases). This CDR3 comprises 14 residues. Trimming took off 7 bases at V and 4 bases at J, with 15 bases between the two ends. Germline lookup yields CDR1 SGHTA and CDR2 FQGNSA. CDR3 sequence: CASIQSRVPDTQYF. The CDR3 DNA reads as TGTGCCAGCATCCAGTCCAGGGTTCCAGATACGCAGTATTTT.

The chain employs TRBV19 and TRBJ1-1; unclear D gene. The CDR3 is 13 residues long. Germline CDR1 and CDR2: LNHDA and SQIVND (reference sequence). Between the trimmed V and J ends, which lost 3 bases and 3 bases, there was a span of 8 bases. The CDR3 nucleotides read TGTGCCAGTAGTATCTCTAGGTACACTGAAGCTTTCTTT. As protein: CASSISRYTEAFF.

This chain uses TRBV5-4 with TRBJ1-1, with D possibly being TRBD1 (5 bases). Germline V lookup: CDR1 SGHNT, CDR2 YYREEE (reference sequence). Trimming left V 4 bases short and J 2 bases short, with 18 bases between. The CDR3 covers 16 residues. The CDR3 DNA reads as TGTGCCAGCAGCCCTGGCGGGGCAGGGCCAAACACTGAAGCTTTCTTT. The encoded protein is CASSPGGAGPNTEAFF.

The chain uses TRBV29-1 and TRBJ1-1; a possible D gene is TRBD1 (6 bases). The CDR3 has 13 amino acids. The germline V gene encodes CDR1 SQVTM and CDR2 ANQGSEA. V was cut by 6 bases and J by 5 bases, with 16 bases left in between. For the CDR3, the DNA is TGCAGCGTCTTACAGGGAGGAGGGACTGAAGCTTTCTTT. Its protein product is CSVLQGGGTEAFF. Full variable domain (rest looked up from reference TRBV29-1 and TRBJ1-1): SAVISQKPSRDICQRGTSLTIQCQVDSQVTMMFWYRQQPGQSLTLIATANQGSEATYESGFVIDKFPISRPNLTFSTLTVSNMSPEDSSIYLCSVLQGGGTEAFFGQGTRLTVV.

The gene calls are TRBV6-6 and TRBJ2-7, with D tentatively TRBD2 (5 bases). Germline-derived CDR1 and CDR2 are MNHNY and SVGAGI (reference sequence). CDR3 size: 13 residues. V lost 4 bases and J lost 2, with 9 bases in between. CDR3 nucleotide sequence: TGTGCCAGCAGTTCGGGGTTCACCTACGAGCAGTACTTC. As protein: CASSSGFTYEQYF.

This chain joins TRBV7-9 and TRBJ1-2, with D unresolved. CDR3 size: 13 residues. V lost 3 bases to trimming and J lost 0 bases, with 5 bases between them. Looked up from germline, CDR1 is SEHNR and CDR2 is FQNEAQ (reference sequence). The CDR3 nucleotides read TGTGCCAGCAGCTTCGTCTCTAACTATGGCTACACCTTC. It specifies CASSFVSNYGYTF.

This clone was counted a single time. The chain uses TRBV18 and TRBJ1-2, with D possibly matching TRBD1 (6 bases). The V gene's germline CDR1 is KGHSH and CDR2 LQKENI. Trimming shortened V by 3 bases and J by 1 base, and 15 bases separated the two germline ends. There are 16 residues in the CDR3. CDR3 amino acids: CASSPSSGHNNYGYTF. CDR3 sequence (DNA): TGTGCCAGCTCACCTAGTTCGGGACACAATAACTATGGCTACACCTTC. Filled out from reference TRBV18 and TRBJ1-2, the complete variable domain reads NAGVMQNPRHLVRRRGQEARLRCSPMKGHSHVYWYRQLPEEGLKFMVYLQKENIIDESGMPKERFSAEFPKEGPSILRIQQVVRGDSAAYFCASSPSSGHNNYGYTFGSGTRLTVV.

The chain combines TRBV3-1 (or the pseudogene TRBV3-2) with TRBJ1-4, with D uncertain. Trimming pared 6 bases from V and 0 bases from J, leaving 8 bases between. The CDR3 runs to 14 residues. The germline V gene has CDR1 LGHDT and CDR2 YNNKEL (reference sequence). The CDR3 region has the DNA TGTGCCAGCAGGGAGTCTGCAACTAATGAAAAACTGTTTTTT. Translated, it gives CASRESATNEKLFF.

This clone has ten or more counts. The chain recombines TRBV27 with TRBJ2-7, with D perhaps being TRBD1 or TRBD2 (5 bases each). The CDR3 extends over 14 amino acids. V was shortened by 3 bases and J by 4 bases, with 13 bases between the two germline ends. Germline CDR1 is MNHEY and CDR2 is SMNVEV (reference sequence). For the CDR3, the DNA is TGTGCCAGCAGTTTTGTGGGGGAGACTTACGAGCAGTACTTC. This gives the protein CASSFVGETYEQYF.

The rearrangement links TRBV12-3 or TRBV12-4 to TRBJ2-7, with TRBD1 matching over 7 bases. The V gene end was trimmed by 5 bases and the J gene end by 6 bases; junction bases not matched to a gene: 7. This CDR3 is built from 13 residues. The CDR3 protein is CASSADRVAEQYF. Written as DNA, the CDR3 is TGTGCCAGCAGTGCAGACAGGGTAGCCGAGCAGTACTTC.

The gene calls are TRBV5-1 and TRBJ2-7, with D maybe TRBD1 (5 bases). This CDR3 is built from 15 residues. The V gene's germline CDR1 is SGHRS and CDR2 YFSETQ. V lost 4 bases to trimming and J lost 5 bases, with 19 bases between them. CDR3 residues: CASSARVSGHDEQYF. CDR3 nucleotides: TGCGCCAGCAGCGCCAGGGTGTCGGGCCACGACGAGCAGTACTTC. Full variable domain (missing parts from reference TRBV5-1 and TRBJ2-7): KAGVTQTPRYLIKTRGQQVTLSCSPISGHRSVSWYQQTPGQGLQFLFEYFSETQRNKGNFPGRFSGRQFSNSRSEMNVSTLELGDSALYLCASSARVSGHDEQYFGPGTRLTVT.

The CDR3: CSVEKESAGARYNEQFF. CDR3 coding DNA: TGCAGCGTTGAAAAAGAGTCAGCGGGGGCGCGCTACAATGAGCAGTTCTTC. The chain joins TRBV29-1 to TRBJ2-1; 8 positions agree with TRBD2. Germline CDR1 SQVTM, CDR2 ANQGSEA. The CDR3 consists of 17 residues. Trimming at V came to 2 bases and at J to 3 bases, leaving 12 bases not matched to a gene.